Reported below is one T cell receptor beta chain. This clonotype was detected many times. No cognate antigen has been identified for it. No clone much larger than this one lies a single base away; base qualities are absent. These data originate in a study of molecular identifiers for immune sequencing clone quantification (dated by TCRdb to 2016 to 2019). Regarding the study in general: For a replicate experiment, RNA from around 20,000 or 99,000 naive CD8 T cells was divided into five aliquots, of which four were sequenced. The study was a methods study using CD8 T cells to benchmark molecular-identifier clustering-based TCR repertoire sequencing (MIDCIRS) and TCR RNA copy counting. Paper-wide results and their limitations: Modeling indicated 2.5 to 3 TCR RNA copies recovered per cell, compared with about 9.7 by digital PCR, which implies a capture efficiency of about 31%. The naive libraries included spiked-in Jurkat TCR RNA (over nine copies' worth), and this RNA is not part of the donor repertoire. Clones above 20 RNA copies held over 99% of molecules in CMV-specific effector cells but under 1% in naive cells. Spiked-in Jurkat TCR RNA equivalent to a single cell was reported to be detectable even among approximately 1 million naive CD8 T cells. When barcode sub-clustering was left out, chimeric consensus sequences inflated TCR diversity, with chimeras reaching as high as 47%. Identical TCR molecules sharing a barcode could cause highly expanded clone sizes to be underestimated.

The cysteine opens and the phenylalanine closes a CDR3 of 16 amino acids. The read is trimmed to its CDR3 DNA, 48 bases read in frame from base 1. V loses 6 bases of germline sequence and J loses 0 bases, and the interval between the two ends is 12 bases. Reading the germline V gene gives CDR1 MNHEY and CDR2 SVGAGI. Libraries of naive CD8 T cells were built from about 20,000 to 1,000,000 sorted cells, with 10%, 30% or 50% of the purified RNA used. Naive CD8 T cells, defined as CD8+CD4-CCR7+CD45RA+, were FACS-sorted into RLT Plus buffer on a BD FACSAria II. Nine to eleven TCR copies' worth of Jurkat RNA were spiked into about 19,000-1,100,000 naive CD8 T cell samples to test detection sensitivity. Enrichment of CD8 T cells was performed with RosetteSep CD8+ T Cell Enrichment Cocktail and Ficoll-Paque, after which ACK red cell lysis was carried out. Preparation of the library involved PCR. Sequencing used an Illumina HiSeq 4000. Bulk TCR libraries were generated as previously described, with the TCR primers listed in Table S5 used. Total RNA was purified with the Qiagen AllPrep DNA/RNA kit. Before any analysis, reads coming from multiple sequencing runs of the same library were combined into one pool. Per the authors' processing: Reads were retained only if the reads had an exact TCR constant sequence, and the retained reads were trimmed to 150 nt and grouped according to their 12-nt molecular barcodes. Reads in each barcode group were sub-clustered using a 15% Levenshtein threshold, and a quality-weighted consensus sequence was built for each RNA molecule. Non-functional sequences were filtered out, along with any lower-count sequence sitting one edit away from another sequence. Based on a fit of two negative binomial distributions, barcode sub-clusters having less than 20% of the maximum read count were discarded. In-frame beta chains were kept once TCRdb had trimmed the public reads at Q25 with fastp and called clones with MiXCR. For every CDR3 protein sequence, its rows merge into one entry that carries the most common genes and DNA. These V and J calls originate from TCRdb's pipeline instead of the authors' own analysis. Across this sample there are more than 300,000 distinct CDR3 sequences, with about 21% seen only once. About 0.81% of the sample is in the top ten clones.

The clonotype originates from a human donor in good health. Some libraries in this study had Jurkat cell RNA spiked in. The chain couples TRBV6-5 to TRBJ2-6, with the identity of the D gene unclear. The sample comprised naive CD8+ T cells from blood, with Jurkat cell RNA spiked in. The label giving this sample's cell subset or site can be read as: FACS-sorted CD8+CD4-CCR7+CD45RA+ naive T cells. Here the CDR3 is given as CASSPTVYSGANVLTF. At the DNA level, the sequence is TGTGCCAGCAGCCCTACAGTGTACTCTGGGGCCAACGTCCTGACTTTC.